These T cell receptor beta chains were read from a single sample in a study of blood T cell repertoires in COVID-19. This table comes from immunoSEQ multiplex PCR, and its TCRdb copy is limited to in-frame clones, with some not included. The sample contains around 300,000 clones, approximately 87% of which appear only once. Sequences were obtained from peripheral blood. The receptor source for this set is a woman aged 25 to 39 with COVID-19, enrolled during active disease. Each CDR3 is given with its conserved first and last residue. D genes are given only for firm matches. A row's size may be missing; if present it is once, few, many or a size class.

>-|TRBV19|-|TRBJ1-2
TGTGCCAGTAGTCCCCGGGACATGTATGGCTACACCTTC
CASSPRDMYGYTF
>TRBD2|TRBV5-1|-|TRBJ2-3
TGCGCCAGCAGCTTGGAGGCTACGGGAGGCGGCACAGATACGCAGTATTTT
CASSLEATGGGTDTQYF
>TRBD1|TRBV7-2|once|TRBJ1-6
TGTGCCAGCAGCCCGAAGACAGGGGGCGCGAATTCACCCCTCCACTTT
CASSPKTGGANSPLHF
>TRBD1|TRBV18|-|TRBJ1-5
TGTGCCAGCTCACCCCGGGGAGGACAGGGAGGACAGCCCCAGCATTTT
CASSPRGGQGGQPQHF
>TRBD2|TRBV13|-|TRBJ2-3
TGTGCCAGCAGCCGTACCGGGACTAGCGGGGTAGATACGCAGTATTTT
CASSRTGTSGVDTQYF
>-|TRBV29-1|few|TRBJ1-1
TGCAGCGTTGAATCGGGTGGGAACACTGAAGCTTTCTTT
CSVESGGNTEAFF
>-|TRBV7-3|-|TRBJ1-5
TGTGCCAGTGTGGGAGGTCTCAATCAGCCCCAGCATTTT
CASVGGLNQPQHF
>-|TRBV9|-|TRBJ1-4
TGTGCCAGCAGCGTAGGTGGAGAGAATGAAAAACTGTTTTTT
CASSVGGENEKLFF
>-|TRBV29-1|-|TRBJ1-2
TGCAGCGTTGGGGAGGGGTACGGGTATGGCTACACCTTC
CSVGEGYGYGYTF
>TRBD1|TRBV6-5|-|TRBJ1-2
TGTGCCAGCAGGACGGACAGGAATTATGGCTACACCTTC
CASRTDRNYGYTF
>TRBD1|TRBV9|-|TRBJ1-5
TGTGCCAGCAGCGTTCGGGACAGGGGCAATCAGCCCCAGCATTTT
CASSVRDRGNQPQHF
>TRBD2|TRBV6-1|-|TRBJ2-1
TGTGCCAGCAGTGAATCTCTAGCGGGAGGGAATGAGCAGTTCTTC
CASSESLAGGNEQFF
>TRBD2|TRBV5-4|-|TRBJ2-1
TGTGCCAGCAGCTTGGAGGGGCCGGGACTAGGAGCCGTTGGCAATGAGCAGTTCTTC
CASSLEGPGLGAVGNEQFF
>-|TRBV11-3|-|TRBJ2-1
TGTGCCAGCAGCTTGTTTAGTTACAATGAGCAGTTCTTC
CASSLFSYNEQFF
>-|TRBV30|-|TRBJ1-1
TGTGCCTGGAGAGTCGGGGGGAACACTGAAGCTTTCTTT
CAWRVGGNTEAFF
>-|TRBV5-1|-|TRBJ1-1
TGCGCCAGCAGCTTGGAGGGAGGAAACACTGAAGCTTTCTTT
CASSLEGGNTEAFF
>TRBD2|TRBV19|-|TRBJ2-3
TGTGCCAGTGGACAAGGCGGGGGAGTTCCAGATACGCAGTATTTT
CASGQGGGVPDTQYF
>-|TRBV28|-|TRBJ1-5
TGTGCCATCAAGGGAACTCAGGGTGGGAATAGCAATCAGCCCCAGCATTTT
CAIKGTQGGNSNQPQHF
>-|TRBV18|-|TRBJ1-1
TGTGCCAGCTCAGAGCAGGGGCACAACACTGAAGCTTTCTTT
CASSEQGHNTEAFF
>-|TRBV6-5|once|TRBJ2-1
TGTGCCAGCAGTTACTCGGGGGACAACCATGAGCAGTTCTTC
CASSYSGDNHEQFF
>-|TRBV5-1|once|TRBJ1-1
TGCGCCAGCAGCTTGAATCTTGGGGGGACTGAAGCTTTCTTT
CASSLNLGGTEAFF
>TRBD1|TRBV13|-|TRBJ2-7
TGTGCCAGCAGCTTGACCTCGACAGGGCCCTACGAGCAGTACTTC
CASSLTSTGPYEQYF
>-|TRBV4-2|-|TRBJ1-3
TGTGCCAGCAGCCAAGAAACAGCAGAAAACACCATATATTTT
CASSQETAENTIYF
>TRBD2|TRBV5-1|-|TRBJ2-3
TGCGCCAGCAGCTTAGCTACCGGGACTAGCGGCACAGATACGCAGTATTTT
CASSLATGTSGTDTQYF
>-|TRBV6-5|-|TRBJ1-1
TGTGCCAGCCGTTTTAGGGGTATGAACACTGAAGCTTTCTTT
CASRFRGMNTEAFF
>TRBD2|TRBV7-2|-|TRBJ2-7
TGTGCCAGCAGCTCGGGAGGCGCTACCCACGAGCAGTACTTC
CASSSGGATHEQYF
>-|TRBV1|-|TRBJ1-2
TGCACCAGCAGCCAGGGGAGAAGAGGGATCGGGAGCTATGGCTACACCTTC
CTSSQGRRGIGSYGYTF
>-|TRBV18|-|TRBJ2-7
TGTGCCAGCTCACCACCCGCAAGGGACAACGAGCAGTACTTC
CASSPPARDNEQYF
>TRBD2|TRBV5-1|-|TRBJ2-3
TGCGCCAGCAGCCCCCAGGGACTAGCGGTAACAGATACGCAGTATTTT
CASSPQGLAVTDTQYF
>TRBD2|TRBV20-1|once|TRBJ2-1
TGCAGTGCCCCAGGCGGGGGGCCGCAGTTCTTC
CSAPGGGPQFF
>-|TRBV5-6|-|TRBJ2-3
TGTGCCAGCAGCGGCACTAGTTTCCGGGGAGATACGCAGTATTTT
CASSGTSFRGDTQYF
>-|TRBV6-5|once|TRBJ1-2
TGTGCCAGCAGTTACTCGGCCTTCCCAGATGGCTACACCTTC
CASSYSAFPDGYTF
>TRBD2|TRBV5-4|-|TRBJ2-1
TGTGCCAGCAGCTCTAGCGGGAGGGCCCTCCATGAGCAGTTCTTC
CASSSSGRALHEQFF
>-|TRBV27|-|TRBJ1-5
TGTGCCAGCAGTTTAGAGAGGGGCAATCAGCCCCAGCATTTT
CASSLERGNQPQHF
>TRBD1|TRBV3-1/TRBV3-2|-|TRBJ1-6
TGTGCCAGCAGCCACAACCCTGAGGGACAGACCGAATTT
CASSHNPEGQTEF
>-|TRBV9|-|TRBJ1-5
TGTGCCAGCAGCGCCAGGGGTCAAACGAATCAGCCCCAGCATTTT
CASSARGQTNQPQHF
>TRBD1|TRBV4-1|few|TRBJ1-1
TGCGCCAGCAGCCAAGGACGACAGGGAACTGAAGCTTTCTTT
CASSQGRQGTEAFF
>-|TRBV19|-|TRBJ1-5
TGTGCCAGTAGTATAGGGCAGTTTAGCAATCAGCCCCAGCATTTT
CASSIGQFSNQPQHF
>TRBD1|TRBV10-1|-|TRBJ2-3
TGCGCCAGCAGTGAGGAGGGGGCCACAGATACGCAGTATTTT
CASSEEGATDTQYF
>TRBD2|TRBV30|-|TRBJ2-2
TGTGCCTGGAGTGTACTAGCGCCCGGGGAGCTGTTTTTT
CAWSVLAPGELFF
>-|TRBV5-4|-|TRBJ2-1
TGTGCCAGCAGCTTGGCAGGGACTCGCAATGAGCAGTTCTTC
CASSLAGTRNEQFF
>-|TRBV6-5|-|TRBJ1-2
TGTGCCAGCTCCGATAGGGGGGGCAGTGGCTACACCTTC
CASSDRGGSGYTF
>-|TRBV2|once|TRBJ1-1
TGTGCCAGCAGAGCAGGGATTAGGACTGAAGCTTTCTTT
CASRAGIRTEAFF
>-|TRBV5-1|-|TRBJ1-6
TGCGCCAGCAGAGGTGGGGACTCCTCCTATAATTCACCCCTCCACTTT
CASRGGDSSYNSPLHF
>TRBD2|TRBV5-1|-|TRBJ2-1
TGCGCCAGCAGCTTGCTAGCGGGGACTTACAATGAGCAGTTCTTC
CASSLLAGTYNEQFF
>-|TRBV10-3|-|TRBJ2-3
TGTGCCATCAGTGAGGAGGGAGATACGCAGTATTTT
CAISEEGDTQYF
>TRBD1|TRBV5-1|-|TRBJ1-4
TGCGCCAGCAGCTCGGGACAGGGAATTGAAAAACTGTTTTTT
CASSSGQGIEKLFF
>TRBD1|TRBV6-8|once|TRBJ1-2
TGTGCCAGCAGTTTTTGGGACAGGAGGAACTATGGCTACACCTTC
CASSFWDRRNYGYTF